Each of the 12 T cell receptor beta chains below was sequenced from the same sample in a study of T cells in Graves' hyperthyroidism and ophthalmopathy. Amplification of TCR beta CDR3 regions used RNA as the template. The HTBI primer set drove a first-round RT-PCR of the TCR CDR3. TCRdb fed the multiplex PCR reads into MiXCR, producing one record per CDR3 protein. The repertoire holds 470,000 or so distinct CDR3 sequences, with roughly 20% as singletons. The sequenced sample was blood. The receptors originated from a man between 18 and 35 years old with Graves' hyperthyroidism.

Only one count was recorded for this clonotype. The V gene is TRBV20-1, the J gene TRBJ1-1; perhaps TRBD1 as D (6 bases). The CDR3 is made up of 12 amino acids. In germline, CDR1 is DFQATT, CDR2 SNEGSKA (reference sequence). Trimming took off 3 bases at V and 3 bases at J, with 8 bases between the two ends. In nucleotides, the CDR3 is TGCAGTGCTAGTGGGACATACACTGAAGCTTTCTTT. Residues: CSASGTYTEAFF.

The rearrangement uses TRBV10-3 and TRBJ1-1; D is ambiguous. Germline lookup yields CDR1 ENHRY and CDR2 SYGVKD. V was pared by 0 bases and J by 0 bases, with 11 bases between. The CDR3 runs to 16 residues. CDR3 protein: CAISESPGSMNTEAFF. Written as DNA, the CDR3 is TGTGCCATCAGTGAGTCGCCCGGATCGATGAACACTGAAGCTTTCTTT.

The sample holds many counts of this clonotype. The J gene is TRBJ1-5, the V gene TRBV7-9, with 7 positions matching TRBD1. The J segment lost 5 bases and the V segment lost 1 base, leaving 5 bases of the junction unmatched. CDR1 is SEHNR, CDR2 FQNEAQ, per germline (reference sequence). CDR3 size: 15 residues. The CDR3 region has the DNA TGTGCCAGCAGCTTAGGAAGGACAGGAGATCAGCCCCAGCATTTT. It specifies CASSLGRTGDQPQHF.

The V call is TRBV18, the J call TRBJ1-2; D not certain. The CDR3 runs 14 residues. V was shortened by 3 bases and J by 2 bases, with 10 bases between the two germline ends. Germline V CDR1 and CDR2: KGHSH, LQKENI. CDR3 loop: CASSPLGINYGYTF. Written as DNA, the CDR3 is TGTGCCAGCTCACCCCTTGGGATCAACTATGGCTACACCTTC.

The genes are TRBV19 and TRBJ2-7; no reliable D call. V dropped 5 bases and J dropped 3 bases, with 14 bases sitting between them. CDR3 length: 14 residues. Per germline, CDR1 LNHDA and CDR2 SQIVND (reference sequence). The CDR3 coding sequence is TGTGCCAGTAGTCCCCGCCAGGTCGGCTACGAGCAGTACTTC. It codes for CASSPRQVGYEQYF. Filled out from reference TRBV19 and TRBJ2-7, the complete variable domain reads DGGITQSPKYLFRKEGQNVTLSCEQNLNHDAMYWYRQDPGQGLRLIYYSQIVNDFQKGDIAEGYSVSREKKESFPLTVTSAQKNPTAFYLCASSPRQVGYEQYFGPGTRLTVT.

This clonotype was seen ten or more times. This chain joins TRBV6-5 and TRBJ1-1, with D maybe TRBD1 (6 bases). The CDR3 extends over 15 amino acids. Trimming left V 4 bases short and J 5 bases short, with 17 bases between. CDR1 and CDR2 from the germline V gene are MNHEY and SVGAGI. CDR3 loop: CASSFFGGRGTEAFF. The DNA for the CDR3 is TGTGCCAGCAGTTTCTTTGGGGGGCGGGGGACTGAAGCTTTCTTT.

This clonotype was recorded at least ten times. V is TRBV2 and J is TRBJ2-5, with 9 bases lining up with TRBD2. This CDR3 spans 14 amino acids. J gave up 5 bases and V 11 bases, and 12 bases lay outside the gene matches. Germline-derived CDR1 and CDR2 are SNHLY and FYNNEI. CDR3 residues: CALGSGGFWETQYF. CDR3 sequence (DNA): TGTGCCCTGGGAAGCGGGGGGTTTTGGGAGACCCAGTACTTC.

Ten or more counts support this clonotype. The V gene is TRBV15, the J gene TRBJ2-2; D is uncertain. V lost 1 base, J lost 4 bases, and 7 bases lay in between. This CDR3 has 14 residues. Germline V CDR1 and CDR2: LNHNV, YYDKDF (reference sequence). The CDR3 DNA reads TGTGCCACCAGCAGAGCGTCTGGCACCGGGGAGCTGTTTTTT. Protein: CATSRASGTGELFF.

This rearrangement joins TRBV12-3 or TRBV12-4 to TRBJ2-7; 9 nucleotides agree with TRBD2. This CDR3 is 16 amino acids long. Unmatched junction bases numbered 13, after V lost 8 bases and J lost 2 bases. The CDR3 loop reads CASGQIEASGTYEQYF. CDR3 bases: TGTGCCAGCGGCCAAATAGAGGCTAGCGGGACCTACGAGCAGTACTTC.

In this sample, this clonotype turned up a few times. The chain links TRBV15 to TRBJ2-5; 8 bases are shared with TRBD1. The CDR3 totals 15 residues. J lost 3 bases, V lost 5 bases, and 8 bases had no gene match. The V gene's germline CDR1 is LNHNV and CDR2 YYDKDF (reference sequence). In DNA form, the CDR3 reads TGTGCCACCAGCTCCCGGATGACAGGGGAAGAGACCCAGTACTTC. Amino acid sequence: CATSSRMTGEETQYF. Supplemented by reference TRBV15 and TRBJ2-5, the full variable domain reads DAMVIQNPRYQVTQFGKPVTLSCSQTLNHNVMYWYQQKSSQAPKLLFHYYDKDFNNEADTPDNFQSRRPNTSFCFLDIRSPGLGDTAMYLCATSSRMTGEETQYFGPGTRLLVL.

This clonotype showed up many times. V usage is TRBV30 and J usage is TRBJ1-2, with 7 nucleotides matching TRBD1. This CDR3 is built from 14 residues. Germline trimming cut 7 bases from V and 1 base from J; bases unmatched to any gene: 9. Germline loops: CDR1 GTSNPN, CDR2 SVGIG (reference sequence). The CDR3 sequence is CASHLTGNNYGYTF. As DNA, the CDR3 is TGTGCCTCCCATTTGACAGGGAATAACTATGGCTACACCTTC. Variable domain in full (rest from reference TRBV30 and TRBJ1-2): SQTIHQWPATLVQPVGSPLSLECTVEGTSNPNLYWYRQAAGRGLQLLFYSVGIGQISSEVPQNLSASRPQDRQFILSSKKLLLSDSGFYLCASHLTGNNYGYTFGSGTRLTVV.

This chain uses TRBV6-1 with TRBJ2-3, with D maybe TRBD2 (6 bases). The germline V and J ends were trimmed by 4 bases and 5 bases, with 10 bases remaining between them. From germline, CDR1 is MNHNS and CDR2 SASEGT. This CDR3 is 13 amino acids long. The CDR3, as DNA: TGTGCCAGCAGTGCCCGACTAGGAGATACGCAGTATTTT. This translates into CASSARLGDTQYF.